The sequence of this T cell receptor beta chain was determined in a study of CD8 T cells in ankylosing spondylitis (dated by TCRdb to the late 2010s). As for the study more broadly: The study profiled T cell receptor beta repertoires in healthy donors and ankylosing spondylitis patients to find disease-linked TCR variants. The whole study cohort included 108 healthy donors and over 20 ankylosing spondylitis patients. Peripheral blood was sampled, and synovial fluid was additionally collected from ankylosing spondylitis patients.

This clonotype has more than one count but fewer than ten. The specificity of this receptor is unknown. Base qualities are missing; no much larger clone stands one base away. For sequencing, an Illumina HiSeq 2500 was employed. TCR beta libraries were prepared by quantitative 5'-RACE with molecular barcodes. Per the authors' processing: To identify disease-linked TCR variants, a new computational method was used, one built on a probabilistic model of VDJ rearrangement. In TCRdb, the public reads were trimmed at Q25 with fastp and aligned with MiXCR, with productive beta chains retained. Rows with a matching CDR3 protein are joined into one entry that keeps the most common DNA and genes. The V and J calls were determined by TCRdb, not by the authors. The sample table records approximately 540,000 distinct CDR3 sequences; 10% to 15% of these occur just once. The ten largest clones add up to nearly 7% of the sample.

General conclusions and limits of the study: Significant enrichment of the disease-linked clones was reported in matched synovial fluid samples from ankylosing spondylitis patients. Some motif variants had previously been reported in the synovial fluid and blood of reactive arthritis patients, which suggests shared mechanisms of disease initiation. In peripheral blood, the disease-linked clones were found at relatively low frequencies and had a CD8+ phenotype. Blood from ankylosing spondylitis patients appeared to be characterized by a TCR beta motif composed of under ten highly homologous amino acid variants.

V is cut back by 1 base and J by 6 bases, with 5 bases in the junction unmatched. Including the terminal cysteine and phenylalanine, the CDR3 comprises 14 residues. The read is trimmed to its CDR3 DNA, 42 bases read in frame from base 1. CDR1 and CDR2 were assigned from the germline V gene (reference sequence) as DFQATT and SNEGSKA. This clonotype was obtained from a male donor with ankylosing spondylitis. Specimen: blood, either unsorted or a sorted T cell fraction (not recorded which). The V and J genes are TRBV20-1 and TRBJ2-2, and 7 junction bases match TRBD1. The CDR3 region has the sequence CSARATGVPGELFF. The DNA sequence is as follows: TGCAGTGCTAGAGCCACAGGGGTCCCCGGGGAGCTGTTTTTT.